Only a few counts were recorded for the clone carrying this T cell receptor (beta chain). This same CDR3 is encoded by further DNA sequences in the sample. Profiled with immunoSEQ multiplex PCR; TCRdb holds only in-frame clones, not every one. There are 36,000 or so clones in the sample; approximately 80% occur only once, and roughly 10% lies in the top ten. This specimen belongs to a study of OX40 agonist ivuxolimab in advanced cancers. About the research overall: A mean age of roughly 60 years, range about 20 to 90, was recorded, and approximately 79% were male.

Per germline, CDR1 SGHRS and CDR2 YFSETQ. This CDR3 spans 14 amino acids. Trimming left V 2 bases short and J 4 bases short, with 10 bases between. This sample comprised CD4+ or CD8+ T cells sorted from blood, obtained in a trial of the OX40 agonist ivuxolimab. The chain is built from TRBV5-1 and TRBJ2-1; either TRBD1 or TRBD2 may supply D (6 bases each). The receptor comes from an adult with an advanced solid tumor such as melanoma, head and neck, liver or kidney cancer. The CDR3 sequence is CASSFSGAYNEQFF. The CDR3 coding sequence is TGCGCCAGCAGCTTTTCGGGGGCTTACAATGAGCAGTTCTTC.